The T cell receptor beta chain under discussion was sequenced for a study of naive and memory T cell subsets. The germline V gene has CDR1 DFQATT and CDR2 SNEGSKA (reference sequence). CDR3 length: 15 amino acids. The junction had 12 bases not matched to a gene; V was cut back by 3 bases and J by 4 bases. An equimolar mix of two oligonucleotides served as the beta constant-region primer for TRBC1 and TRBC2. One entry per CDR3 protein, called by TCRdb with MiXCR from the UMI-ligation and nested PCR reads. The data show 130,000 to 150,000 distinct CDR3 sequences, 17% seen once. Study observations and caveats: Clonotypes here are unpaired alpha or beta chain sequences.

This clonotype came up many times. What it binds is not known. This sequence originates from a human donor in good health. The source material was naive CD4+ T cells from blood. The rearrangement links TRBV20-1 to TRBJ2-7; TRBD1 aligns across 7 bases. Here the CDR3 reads CSARDPSGQSYEQYF. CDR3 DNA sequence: TGCAGTGCTAGGGATCCGTCGGGACAGAGTTACGAGCAGTACTTC.